The rows below give T cell receptor beta chains drawn from one sample of a study of blood T cell repertoires in COVID-19. Clones were sequenced by immunoSEQ multiplex PCR, and TCRdb holds only the in-frame ones, with some missing. The sample has some 500,000 clones, roughly 89% seen once. Input material: peripheral blood. These receptor sequences come from a woman aged 50 to 60 with COVID-19, enrolled during active disease. The CDR3 runs from the conserved cysteine through the conserved F or W. The D gene is left open where the match is weak. Size tells how often a clone was seen (once, few, many) or the class of an expanded clone, and some rows leave it out.

TRBV4-2	.	TRBJ2-7	.	CASSRAFPPGEQYF	TGTGCCAGCAGCCGGGCCTTTCCCCCGGGAGAGCAGTACTTC
TRBV28	.	TRBJ1-2	once	CASSLSRDPGYTF	TGTGCCAGCAGTTTGAGCAGGGATCCTGGCTACACCTTC
TRBV9	TRBD2	TRBJ2-1	.	CASSVGGTSVSSYNEQFF	TGTGCCAGCAGCGTAGGAGGGACTAGCGTAAGCTCCTACAATGAGCAGTTCTTC
TRBV6-5	TRBD2	TRBJ2-1	.	CAIRTSGGYEQFF	TGTGCCATCCGGACTAGCGGGGGATATGAGCAGTTCTTC
TRBV7-9	.	TRBJ1-1	.	CASSLMGSDTEAFF	TGTGCCAGCAGCTTAATGGGGAGTGACACTGAAGCTTTCTTT
TRBV3-1/TRBV3-2	.	TRBJ2-7	.	CASSPPGSYEQYF	TGTGCCAGCAGCCCCCCTGGCAGCTACGAGCAGTACTTC
TRBV9	.	TRBJ2-1	.	CASSVAGGLYNEQFF	TGTGCCAGCAGCGTAGCGGGGGGCCTATACAATGAGCAGTTCTTC
TRBV4-1	.	TRBJ1-4	.	CASSPPGEKLFF	TGCGCCAGCAGCCCACCAGGTGAAAAACTGTTTTTT
TRBV5-1	.	TRBJ2-2	.	CASSSDTGELFF	TGCGCCAGCAGCTCAGACACCGGGGAGCTGTTTTTT
TRBV6-5	.	TRBJ1-2	.	CASTQGRPPNYGYTF	TGTGCCAGCACCCAGGGTCGCCCGCCTAACTATGGCTACACCTTC
TRBV10-3	.	TRBJ1-3	.	CATRTANSGNTIYF	TGTGCCACCCGGACAGCGAACTCTGGAAACACCATATATTTT
TRBV19	.	TRBJ2-7	few	CASSPLQGNEQYF	TGTGCCAGTAGTCCTTTACAGGGTAACGAGCAGTACTTC
TRBV23-1	.	TRBJ1-4	.	CASSQSIGRANEKLFF	TGCGCCAGCAGTCAATCTATAGGCAGGGCTAATGAAAAACTGTTTTTT
TRBV6-6	TRBD1	TRBJ1-5	once	CASSRTGRTYSNQPQHF	TGTGCCAGCAGTCGGACAGGGAGAACTTATAGCAATCAGCCCCAGCATTTT
TRBV5-1	.	TRBJ1-5	.	CASSFDSPSQPQHF	TGCGCCAGCAGCTTTGACAGCCCATCCCAGCCCCAGCATTTT
TRBV6-5	TRBD1	TRBJ1-5	few	CASSLTGDQPQHF	TGTGCCAGCAGCCTTACAGGGGACCAGCCCCAGCATTTT
TRBV7-2	.	TRBJ1-2	.	CASSLVMGSLSNYGYTF	TGTGCCAGCAGCTTAGTAATGGGCAGTCTTTCTAACTATGGCTACACCTTC
TRBV27	.	TRBJ1-4	once	CASSPSVDEKLFF	TGTGCCAGCAGTCCTTCGGTCGATGAAAAACTGTTTTTT
TRBV12-3/TRBV12-4	TRBD1	TRBJ1-6	.	CAIRQGRNSPLHF	TGTGCCATCAGACAGGGAAGAAATTCACCCCTCCACTTT
TRBV9	TRBD2	TRBJ2-5	.	CASSVGLGTTQQETQYF	TGTGCCAGCAGCGTAGGTTTGGGGACTACCCAACAAGAGACCCAGTACTTC
TRBV6-5	.	TRBJ2-7	.	CASSFSGIPGYEQYF	TGTGCCAGCAGTTTCTCCGGAATTCCGGGCTACGAGCAGTACTTC
TRBV10-2	.	TRBJ2-5	few	CASSQTGLETQYF	TGCGCCAGCAGTCAGACAGGTCTGGAGACCCAGTACTTC
TRBV10-3	TRBD1	TRBJ2-7	.	CAISESAGQGPYEQYF	TGTGCCATCAGTGAGTCCGCGGGACAGGGACCCTACGAGCAGTACTTC
TRBV10-3	.	TRBJ1-5	.	CAISESIGDQPQHF	TGTGCCATCAGTGAGTCGATAGGGGATCAGCCCCAGCATTTT
TRBV19	.	TRBJ1-1	.	CASSIALPNTEAFF	TGTGCCAGTAGTATAGCACTACCGAACACTGAAGCTTTCTTT
TRBV2	.	TRBJ1-3	.	CASSQVPSGNTIYF	TGTGCCAGCAGCCAGGTTCCCTCTGGAAACACCATATATTTT
TRBV19	TRBD2	TRBJ2-1	.	CASGAASGDHNEQFF	TGTGCCAGTGGGGCAGCTAGCGGAGATCACAATGAGCAGTTCTTC
TRBV12-3/TRBV12-4	.	TRBJ1-2	.	CASSLAGADGYTF	TGTGCCAGCAGTTTAGCAGGGGCAGATGGCTACACCTTC
TRBV2	.	TRBJ1-1	.	CASSPEVLALPEAFF	TGTGCCAGCAGTCCTGAGGTCCTGGCCCTCCCTGAAGCTTTCTTT
TRBV19	.	TRBJ1-3	.	CASSITVGNTIYF	TGTGCCAGTAGTATTACAGTGGGAAACACCATATATTTT
TRBV10-1	.	TRBJ1-1	few	CASAGTLSTEAFF	TGCGCCAGCGCCGGGACTTTGAGCACTGAAGCTTTCTTT
TRBV6-5	.	TRBJ1-1	.	CASTLKWGETEAFF	TGTGCCAGCACTCTTAAGTGGGGGGAAACTGAAGCTTTCTTT
TRBV5-6	.	TRBJ1-4	.	CASNHRWLNEKLFF	TGTGCCAGCAACCACAGGTGGCTTAATGAAAAACTGTTTTTT
TRBV9	TRBD1	TRBJ2-3	.	CASSIKDRASWDTQYF	TGTGCCAGCAGTATTAAGGACAGGGCCAGCTGGGATACGCAGTATTTT
TRBV5-6	.	TRBJ2-1	.	CASSPWGGGASYNEQFF	TGTGCCAGCAGCCCCTGGGGCGGGGGCGCCTCCTACAATGAGCAGTTCTTC
TRBV11-2	.	TRBJ1-1	.	CASSLDRGKAFF	TGTGCCAGCAGCCTCGACCGCGGGAAAGCTTTCTTT
TRBV23-1	TRBD1	TRBJ1-2	.	CASPPGQGANYGYTF	TGCGCCAGCCCCCCGGGGCAGGGGGCTAACTATGGCTACACCTTC
TRBV9	.	TRBJ1-2	.	CASSNQGYPSGYTF	TGTGCCAGCAGCAACCAGGGGTACCCAAGCGGCTACACCTTC
TRBV3-1/TRBV3-2	.	TRBJ1-1	.	CASSQGFQRMNTEAFF	TGTGCCAGCAGCCAAGGATTTCAGCGGATGAACACTGAAGCTTTCTTT
TRBV7-9	.	TRBJ1-1	.	CASSFVENTEAFF	TGTGCCAGCAGCTTTGTAGAGAACACTGAAGCTTTCTTT
TRBV2	.	TRBJ1-5	.	CASSERTENQPQHF	TGTGCCAGCAGTGAAAGGACAGAGAATCAGCCCCAGCATTTT
TRBV30	.	TRBJ2-1	.	CAWSLGQGLGNEQFF	TGTGCCTGGAGTCTAGGTCAGGGGTTAGGGAATGAGCAGTTCTTC
TRBV18	.	TRBJ2-1	.	CASSSSARGEQFF	TGTGCCAGCTCATCTTCGGCCAGAGGTGAGCAGTTCTTC
TRBV3-1/TRBV3-2	TRBD1	TRBJ1-1	.	CASSHDRVPEAFF	TGTGCCAGCAGCCATGACAGGGTCCCTGAAGCTTTCTTT
TRBV10-3	.	TRBJ1-3	.	CAITQTVSGNTIYF	TGTGCCATCACCCAGACAGTTTCTGGAAACACCATATATTTT
TRBV11-2	TRBD1	TRBJ2-7	.	CASSFLSGTGNEQYF	TGTGCCAGCAGCTTTCTCTCCGGGACAGGGAACGAGCAGTACTTC
TRBV10-1	TRBD1	TRBJ1-1	few	CASSPDTGDNTEAFF	TGCGCCAGCAGTCCTGACACAGGGGATAACACTGAAGCTTTCTTT
TRBV18	.	TRBJ1-5	.	CASSLDRNQPQHF	TGTGCCAGCTCCCTTGACAGGAATCAGCCCCAGCATTTT
TRBV27	.	TRBJ1-2	.	CASSLGRSYGYTF	TGTGCCAGCAGTTTAGGTAGGAGCTATGGCTACACCTTC
TRBV30	TRBD1	TRBJ2-1	.	CAWRTGGEQFF	TGTGCCTGGAGGACAGGGGGGGAGCAGTTCTTC
TRBV11-1	TRBD1	TRBJ2-1	.	CASSPRGTGLNEQFF	TGTGCCAGCAGCCCCAGGGGGACAGGGCTCAATGAGCAGTTCTTC
TRBV30	TRBD2	TRBJ2-3	.	CAWSVLGGGGARNTQYF	TGTGCCTGGAGTGTACTGGGCGGCGGGGGGGCCCGAAATACGCAGTATTTT
TRBV18	.	TRBJ1-3	few	CASSPGPGAGNTIYF	TGTGCCAGCTCACCAGGCCCCGGAGCTGGAAACACCATATATTTT
TRBV5-1	.	TRBJ2-7	.	CASSLTGSSSYEQYF	TGCGCCAGCAGCTTGACAGGTTCGAGCTCCTACGAGCAGTACTTC
TRBV27	.	TRBJ2-7	.	CASRGSSYEQYF	TGTGCCAGCAGGGGGAGCTCCTACGAGCAGTACTTC
TRBV6-1	.	TRBJ2-3	.	CASSELDGTQYF	TGTGCCAGCAGTGAACTTGACGGGACGCAGTATTTT
TRBV10-3	.	TRBJ1-2	.	CAISETGYNYGYTF	TGTGCCATCAGTGAGACAGGGTATAACTATGGCTACACCTTC
TRBV6-5	.	TRBJ2-7	.	CASSRLYYEQYF	TGTGCCAGCAGTCGGTTATATTACGAGCAGTACTTC
TRBV6-5	TRBD1	TRBJ2-1	.	CASSPDRDVYNEQFF	TGTGCCAGCAGTCCTGACAGGGACGTCTACAATGAGCAGTTCTTC
TRBV29-1	.	TRBJ1-5	once	CSVGRVSVNQPQHF	TGCAGCGTTGGGAGAGTCTCGGTCAATCAGCCCCAGCATTTT